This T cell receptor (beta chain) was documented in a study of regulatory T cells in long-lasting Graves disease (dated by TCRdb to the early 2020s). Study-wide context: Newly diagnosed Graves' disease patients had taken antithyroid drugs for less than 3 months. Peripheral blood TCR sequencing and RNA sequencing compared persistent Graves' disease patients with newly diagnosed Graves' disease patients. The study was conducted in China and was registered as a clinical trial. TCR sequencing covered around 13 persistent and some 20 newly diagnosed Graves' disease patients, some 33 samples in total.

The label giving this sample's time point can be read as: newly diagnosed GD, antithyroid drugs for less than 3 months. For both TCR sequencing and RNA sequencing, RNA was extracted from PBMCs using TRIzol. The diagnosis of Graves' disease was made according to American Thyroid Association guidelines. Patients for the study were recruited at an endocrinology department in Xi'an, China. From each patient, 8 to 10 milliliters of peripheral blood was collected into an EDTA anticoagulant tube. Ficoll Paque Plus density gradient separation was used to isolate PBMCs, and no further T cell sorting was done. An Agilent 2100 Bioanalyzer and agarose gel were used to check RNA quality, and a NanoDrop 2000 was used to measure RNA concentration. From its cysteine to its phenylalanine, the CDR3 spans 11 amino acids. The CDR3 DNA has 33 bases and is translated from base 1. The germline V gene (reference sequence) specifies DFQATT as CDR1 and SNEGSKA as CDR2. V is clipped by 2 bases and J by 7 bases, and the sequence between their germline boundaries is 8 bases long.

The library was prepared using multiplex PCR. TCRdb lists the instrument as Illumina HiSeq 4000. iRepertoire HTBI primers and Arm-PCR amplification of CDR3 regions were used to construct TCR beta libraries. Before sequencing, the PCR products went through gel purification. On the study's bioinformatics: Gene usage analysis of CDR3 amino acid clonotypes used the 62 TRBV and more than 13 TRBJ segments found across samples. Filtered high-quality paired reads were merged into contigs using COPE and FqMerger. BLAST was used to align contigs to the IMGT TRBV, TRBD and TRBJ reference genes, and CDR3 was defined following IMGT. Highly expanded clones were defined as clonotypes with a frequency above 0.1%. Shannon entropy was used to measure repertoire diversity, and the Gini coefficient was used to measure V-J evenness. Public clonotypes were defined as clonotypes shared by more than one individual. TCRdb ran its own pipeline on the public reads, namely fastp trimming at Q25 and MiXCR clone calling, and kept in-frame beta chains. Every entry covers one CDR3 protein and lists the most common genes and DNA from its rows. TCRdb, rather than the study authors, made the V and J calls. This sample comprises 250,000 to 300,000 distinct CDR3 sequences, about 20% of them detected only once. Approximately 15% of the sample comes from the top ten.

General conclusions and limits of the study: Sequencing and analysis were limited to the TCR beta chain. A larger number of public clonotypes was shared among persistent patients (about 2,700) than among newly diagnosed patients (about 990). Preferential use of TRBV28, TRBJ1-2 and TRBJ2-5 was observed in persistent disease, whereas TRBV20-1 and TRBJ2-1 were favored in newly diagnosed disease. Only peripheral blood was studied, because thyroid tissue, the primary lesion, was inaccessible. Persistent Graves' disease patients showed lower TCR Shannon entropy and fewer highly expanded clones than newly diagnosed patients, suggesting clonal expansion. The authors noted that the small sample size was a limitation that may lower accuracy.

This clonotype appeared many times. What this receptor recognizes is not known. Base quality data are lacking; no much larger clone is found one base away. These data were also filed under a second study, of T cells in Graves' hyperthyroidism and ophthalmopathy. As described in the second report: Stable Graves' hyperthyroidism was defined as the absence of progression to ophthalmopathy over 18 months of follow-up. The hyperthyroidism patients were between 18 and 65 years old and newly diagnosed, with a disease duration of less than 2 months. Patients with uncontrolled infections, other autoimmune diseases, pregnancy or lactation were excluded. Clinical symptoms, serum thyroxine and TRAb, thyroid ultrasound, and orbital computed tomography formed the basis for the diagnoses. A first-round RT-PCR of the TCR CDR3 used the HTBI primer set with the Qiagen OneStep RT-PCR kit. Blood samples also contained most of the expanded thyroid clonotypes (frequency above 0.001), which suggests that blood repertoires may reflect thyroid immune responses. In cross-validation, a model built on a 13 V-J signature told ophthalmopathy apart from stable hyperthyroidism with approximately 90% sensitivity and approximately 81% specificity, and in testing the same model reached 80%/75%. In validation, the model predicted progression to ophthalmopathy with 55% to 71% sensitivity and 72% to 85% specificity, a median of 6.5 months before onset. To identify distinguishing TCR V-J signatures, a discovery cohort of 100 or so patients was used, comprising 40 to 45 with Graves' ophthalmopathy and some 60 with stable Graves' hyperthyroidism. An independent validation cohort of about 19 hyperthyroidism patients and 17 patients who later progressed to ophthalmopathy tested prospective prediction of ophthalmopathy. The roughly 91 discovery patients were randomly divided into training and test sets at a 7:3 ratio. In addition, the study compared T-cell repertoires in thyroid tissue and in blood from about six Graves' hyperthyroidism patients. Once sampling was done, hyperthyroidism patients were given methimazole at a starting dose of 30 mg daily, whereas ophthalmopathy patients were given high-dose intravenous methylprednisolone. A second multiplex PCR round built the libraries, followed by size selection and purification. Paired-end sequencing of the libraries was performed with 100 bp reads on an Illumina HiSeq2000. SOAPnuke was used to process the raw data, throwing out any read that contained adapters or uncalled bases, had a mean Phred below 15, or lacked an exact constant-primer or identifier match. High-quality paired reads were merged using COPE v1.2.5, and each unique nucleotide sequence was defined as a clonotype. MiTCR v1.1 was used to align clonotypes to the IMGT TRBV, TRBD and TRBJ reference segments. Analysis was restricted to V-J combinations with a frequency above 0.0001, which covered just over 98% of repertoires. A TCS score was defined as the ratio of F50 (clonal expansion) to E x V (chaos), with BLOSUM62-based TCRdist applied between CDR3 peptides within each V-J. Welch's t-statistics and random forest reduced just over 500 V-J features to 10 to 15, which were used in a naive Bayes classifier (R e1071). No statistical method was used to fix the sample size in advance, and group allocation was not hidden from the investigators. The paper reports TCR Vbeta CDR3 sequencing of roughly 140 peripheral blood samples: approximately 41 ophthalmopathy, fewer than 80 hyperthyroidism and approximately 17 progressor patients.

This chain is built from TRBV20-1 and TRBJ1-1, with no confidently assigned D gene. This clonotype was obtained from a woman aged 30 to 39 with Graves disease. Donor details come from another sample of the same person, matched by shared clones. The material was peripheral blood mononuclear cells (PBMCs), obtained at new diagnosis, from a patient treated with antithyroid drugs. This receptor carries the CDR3 CSARWVSEAFF. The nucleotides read TGCAGTGCTAGATGGGTCAGTGAAGCTTTCTTT.